The 20 T cell receptor beta chains below all came from one sample that was sequenced in a study of technical replicates of blood from several donors. Assay used: immunoSEQ multiplex PCR; TCRdb lists only in-frame clones, some missing. The sample shows tens of thousands of clones, approximately 98% of them seen only once. Source material: T cells isolated from PBMCs. The receptors stem from a human donor in good health.

The rearrangement joins TRBV28 to TRBJ2-1; TRBD1 is a possible D gene (6 bases). The ends were cut back, 7 bases at V and 9 bases at J, with 19 bases in the middle. Per germline, CDR1 MDHEN and CDR2 SYDVKM. The CDR3 covers 14 residues. CDR3 sequence reads: CASTKRFRGSEQFF. The CDR3 coding sequence is TGTGCCAGCACCAAACGATTCAGGGGAAGTGAGCAGTTCTTC.

This clone occurred once. The rearrangement links TRBV13 to TRBJ2-1; 8 nucleotides line up with TRBD2. V was clipped by 3 bases and J by 10 bases; unmatched bases: 8. Germline lookup yields CDR1 PRHDT and CDR2 FYEKMQ (reference sequence). The CDR3 is made up of 14 amino acids. The CDR3 nucleotides are TGTGCCAGCAGCTTTTATGAGCGGGAGTACGAGCAGTTCTTC. Its translation: CASSFYEREYEQFF.

V is TRBV6-5 and J is TRBJ2-3; 10 bases fit TRBD2. In germline, CDR1 is MNHEY, CDR2 SVGAGI. V shed 2 bases and J 6 bases; nucleotides not matched to a gene: 8. CDR3 length: 16 amino acids. CDR3 DNA sequence: TGTGCCAGCAGTTACGGTCTAGCGGGGGATGGGGATACGCAGTATTTT. Translation gives CASSYGLAGDGDTQYF.

The chain uses TRBV29-1 and TRBJ2-7; 10 bases map to TRBD1. The V gene's germline CDR1 is SQVTM and CDR2 ANQGSEA. With 1 base clipped from V and 1 base from J, the junction kept 7 bases outside the gene matches. This CDR3 has 16 amino acids. CDR3 sequence: CSVEGDRGPLSYEQYF. The DNA of the CDR3 is TGCAGCGTTGAAGGTGACAGGGGGCCCCTATCCTACGAGCAGTACTTC.

In its sample, this clone was seen once. The chain employs TRBV5-4 and TRBJ2-7; D is possibly TRBD1 (5 bases). The CDR3 has 14 amino acids. Trimming cost V 4 bases and J 5 bases, with 16 bases left between them. Germline V gene data show CDR1 as SGHNT and CDR2 as YYREEE (reference sequence). The CDR3 DNA reads TGTGCCAGCAGCAAAAACCAGGGCTCTCACGAGCAGTACTTC. Translation gives CASSKNQGSHEQYF.

The chain links TRBV5-6 to TRBJ2-7; 10 nucleotides align to TRBD1. This CDR3 contains 15 residues. Unmatched junction bases numbered 6, after V lost 1 base and J lost 5 bases. Looked up from germline, CDR1 is SGHDT and CDR2 is YYEEEE. The CDR3: CASSLNPGQGHEQYF. CDR3 nucleotides: TGTGCCAGCAGCTTGAATCCGGGACAGGGGCACGAGCAGTACTTC.

V is TRBV7-3 and J is TRBJ2-5, with 12 bases aligning to TRBD2. The V segment lost 2 bases and the J segment 4 bases; nucleotides outside the gene matches: 11. The CDR3 is 18 residues long. Germline CDR1 is SGHTA and CDR2 is FQGTGA. CDR3 region: CASSLVRLAGAPGETQYF. The CDR3 nucleotides are TGTGCCAGCAGCTTAGTTAGACTAGCGGGAGCGCCCGGAGAGACCCAGTACTTC.

The chain carries TRBV21-1 and TRBJ1-5; no check of the table's D call, TRBD1, against the DNA was made. TRBV21-1 is a pseudogene. This CDR3 has 17 amino acids. This CDR3 reads CASSKGKTGLSNQPQHF. CDR3 nucleotides: TGTGCCAGCAGCAAAGGAAAAACAGGGCTAAGCAATCAGCCCCAGCATTTT.

V gene TRBV2 combines with J gene TRBJ2-7; weak D call: TRBD2 (6 bases). The CDR3 extends over 16 amino acids. The germline CDR1 and CDR2 sequences are SNHLY and FYNNEI. Trimming cost V 4 bases and J 2 bases, with 18 bases left between them. In DNA, the CDR3 is TGTGCCAGCAGTGCGGGCGAGAGGGGACTCGCCTACGAGCAGTACTTC. Its translation is CASSAGERGLAYEQYF.

The gene calls are TRBV10-3 and TRBJ2-2, with D uncertain. CDR3 length equals 15 residues. The V end lost 3 bases, the J end lost 7 bases, and 15 bases lay between the germline ends. From germline, CDR1 is ENHRY and CDR2 SYGVKD. The CDR3 nucleotides are TGTGCCATCAGTGATCCCGGCCTCGAGGACGGGGAGCTGTTTTTT. Its translation is CAISDPGLEDGELFF.

CDR3 DNA: TGTGCCTGGGATGATCCGGGACAGGGGGCGGACTATGGCTACACCTTC. Its protein product is CAWDDPGQGADYGYTF. The chain carries TRBV30 and TRBJ1-2, with 12 nucleotides matching TRBD1. This CDR3 contains 16 residues. Germline-derived CDR1 and CDR2 are GTSNPN and SVGIG (reference sequence). V was pared by 5 bases and J by 3 bases, with 10 bases of the junction left unmatched. The complete variable domain, with remaining parts taken from reference TRBV30 and TRBJ1-2, reads SQTIHQWPATLVQPVGSPLSLECTVEGTSNPNLYWYRQAAGRGLQLLFYSVGIGQISSEVPQNLSASRPQDRQFILSSKKLLLSDSGFYLCAWDDPGQGADYGYTFGSGTRLTVV.

The chain couples TRBV6-1 to TRBJ1-1; the D is unclear. Deletions cut 1 base from V and 8 bases from J, with 23 bases between. The germline CDR1 and CDR2 sequences are MNHNS and SASEGT. The CDR3 extends over 17 amino acids. The CDR3 DNA follows: TGTGCCAGCAGTGAAGAGCGACGGGTGCAGACTTTCAGAGAAGCTTTCTTT. This translates into CASSEERRVQTFREAFF.

V and J are TRBV6-1 and TRBJ2-3; a possible D gene is TRBD2 (5 bases). The CDR3 runs to 15 residues. V lost 5 bases and J lost 1, with 13 bases in between. Germline V lookup: CDR1 MNHNS, CDR2 SASEGT. The CDR3 DNA sequence: TGTGCCAGCAGTACGAACGAGGGAGGCACAGATACGCAGTATTTT. As protein: CASSTNEGGTDTQYF.

The chain uses TRBV4-1 and TRBJ2-2, with TRBD2 identical over 9 bases. The CDR3 runs 17 residues. After removal of 0 bases from V and 5 bases from J, the junction contained 7 bases not matched to a gene. Germline CDR1 MGHRA, CDR2 YSYEKL. The CDR3 region is CASSQERWREGTGELFF. In nucleotides, the CDR3 is TGCGCCAGCAGCCAAGAAAGATGGCGGGAGGGGACCGGGGAGCTGTTTTTT.

V gene TRBV14 combines with J gene TRBJ2-2; D is unresolved. This CDR3 contains 12 residues. Germline V CDR1 and CDR2: SGHDN, FVKESK. The ends were cut back, 6 bases at V and 7 bases at J, with 9 bases in the middle. DNA of the CDR3: TGTGCCAGCAGACTAAACCTCGGGGAGCTGTTTTTT. Encoded protein: CASRLNLGELFF.

The CDR3: CASRGQGRGNIQYF. CDR3 DNA: TGTGCCAGCAGGGGACAGGGGAGAGGCAACATTCAGTACTTC. The chain links TRBV28 to TRBJ2-4; 10 nucleotides match TRBD1. The CDR3 extends over 14 amino acids. From germline, CDR1 is MDHEN and CDR2 SYDVKM. With 6 bases clipped from V and 7 bases from J, the junction kept 6 bases outside the gene matches.

The chain is built from TRBV7-2 and TRBJ2-1, with 9 bases fitting TRBD2. Germline V gene data show CDR1 as SGHTA and CDR2 as FQGNSA. The CDR3 runs to 14 residues. With 5 bases clipped from V and 2 bases from J, the junction kept 1 base outside the gene matches. In DNA form, the CDR3 reads TGTGCCAGCAGCGCGGGAGGGCCCTACAATGAGCAGTTCTTC. Translated, it gives CASSAGGPYNEQFF.

The chain uses TRBV30 and TRBJ2-1; TRBD2 is a possible D gene (5 bases). V lost 0 bases to trimming and J lost 3 bases, with 12 bases between them. The CDR3 spans 15 residues. The V gene's germline CDR1 is GTSNPN and CDR2 SVGIG (reference sequence). In DNA form, the CDR3 reads TGTGCCTGGAGTGTAGCTAGCCCCAACTACAATGAGCAGTTCTTC. It codes for CAWSVASPNYNEQFF.

The rearrangement joins TRBV15 to TRBJ2-1, with a possible D match to TRBD2 (6 bases). This CDR3 spans 14 amino acids. The germline gives CDR1 LNHNV, CDR2 YYDKDF (reference sequence). Trimming took off 0 bases at V and 10 bases at J, with 13 bases between the two ends. The CDR3, as DNA: TGTGCCACCAGCAGAGATCTTAGCACTAGCGAGCAGTTCTTC. Protein product: CATSRDLSTSEQFF.

This clone has just one count. The chain carries TRBV7-9 and TRBJ1-2, with 10 bases identical to TRBD1. The CDR3 extends over 14 amino acids. V gave up 5 bases and J gave up 6 bases; unmatched junction bases: 6. Looked up from germline, CDR1 is SEHNR and CDR2 is FQNEAQ (reference sequence). CDR3 coding DNA: TGTGCCAGCAGCCCGACAGGGGGCTTTGATGGCTACACCTTC. Its translation: CASSPTGGFDGYTF.